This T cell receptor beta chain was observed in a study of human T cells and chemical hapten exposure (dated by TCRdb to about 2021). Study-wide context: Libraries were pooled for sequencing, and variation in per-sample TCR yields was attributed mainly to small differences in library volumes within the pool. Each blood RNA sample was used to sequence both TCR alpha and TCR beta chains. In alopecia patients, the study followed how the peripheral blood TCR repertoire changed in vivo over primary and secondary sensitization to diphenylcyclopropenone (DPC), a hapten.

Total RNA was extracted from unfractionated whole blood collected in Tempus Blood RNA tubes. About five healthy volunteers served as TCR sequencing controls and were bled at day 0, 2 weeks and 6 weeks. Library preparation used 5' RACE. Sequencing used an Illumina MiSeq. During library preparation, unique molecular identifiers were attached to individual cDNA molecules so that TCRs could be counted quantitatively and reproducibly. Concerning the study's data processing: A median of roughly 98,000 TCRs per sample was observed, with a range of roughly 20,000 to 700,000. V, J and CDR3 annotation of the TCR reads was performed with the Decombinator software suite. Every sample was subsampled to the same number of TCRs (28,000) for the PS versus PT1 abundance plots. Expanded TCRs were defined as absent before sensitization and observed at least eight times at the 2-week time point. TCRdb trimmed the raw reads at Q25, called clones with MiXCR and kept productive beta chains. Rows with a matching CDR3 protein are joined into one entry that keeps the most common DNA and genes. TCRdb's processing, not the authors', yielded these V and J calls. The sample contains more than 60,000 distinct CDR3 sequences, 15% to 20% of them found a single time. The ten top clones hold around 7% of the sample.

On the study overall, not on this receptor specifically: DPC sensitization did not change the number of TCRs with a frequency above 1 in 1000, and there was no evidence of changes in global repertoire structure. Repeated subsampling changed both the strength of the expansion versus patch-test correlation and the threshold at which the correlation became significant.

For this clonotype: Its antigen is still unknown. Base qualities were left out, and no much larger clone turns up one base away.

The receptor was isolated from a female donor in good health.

CDR3 protein: CASSLDSGGNQPQHF. The nucleotide sequence reads as follows: TGCGCCAGCAGCTTGGACAGCGGAGGCAATCAGCCCCAGCATTTT. This receptor chain uses TRBV5-1 and TRBJ1-5; no confident D gene assignment can be made. The CDR3, from cysteine to phenylalanine, totals 15 residues. CDR3 DNA is the only sequence kept; it has 45 bases, read in frame from the first base. Trimming takes 0 bases from V and 2 bases from J, and the germline ends sit 9 bases apart. Sequences SGHRS (CDR1) and YFSETQ (CDR2) are obtained from the germline V gene.